What follows describes a single T cell receptor beta chain. No antigen is known for it. The record has no base qualities; no much larger clone is one base away. V and J are truncated by 7 bases and 0 bases respectively, leaving an intervening sequence of 18 bases. The CDR3 measures 15 amino acids from cysteine to phenylalanine. Of the read, only the CDR3 DNA is kept; its 45 bases are in frame from base 1. Taken from the germline V gene, the CDR1 and CDR2 loops are SQVTM and ANQGSEA. The data stem from a study of OX40 agonist ivuxolimab in advanced cancers. Regarding the study in general: Ivuxolimab was an agonistic, fully human IgG2 monoclonal antibody directed against OX40 (CD134), a costimulatory receptor. Three dose-escalation patients achieved partial responses, one with hepatocellular carcinoma and two with cutaneous melanoma. The paper reports the monotherapy dose-escalation portion (N of about 51 patients) of the phase I ivuxolimab trial. Intravenous ivuxolimab was administered to patients every 2 weeks at six dose levels: 0.01, 0.1, 0.3, 1.5, 3 and 10 mg/kg. In the dose-escalation cohort, 70% to 85% of patients were male, and the mean age was roughly 60 years, with a range of roughly 20 to 80. Among the 50 to 55 dose-escalation patients, some 20 had hepatocellular carcinoma, 15 or so melanoma, 9 renal cell carcinoma and 9 head and neck cancer. The point of sequencing TCRbeta in the periphery was to test whether ivuxolimab changed TCR sequence diversity and drove clonal T-cell expansion. Prior anti-PD-1, anti-PD-L1 or anti-CTLA-4 therapy was permitted, and 40% of dose-escalation patients had received checkpoint inhibitors. Broad study findings and their caveats: After ivuxolimab, expanded clones were on average more numerous among CD8+ T cells than among CD4+ T cells. Clonal expansion of both CD4+ and CD8+ blood T cells was observed from baseline to week 6 at doses 0.1 to 3.0 mg/kg. The antigen specificity of the clonally expanded peripheral T cells was not determined. Low levels of normalized T-cell clonal expansion were also seen in some patients who did not respond. In partial responders in the 0.1-3.0 mg/kg groups, normalized peripheral clonal expansion was found to be among the lowest, especially among CD8+ T cells.

The trial excluded patients who had a history of autoimmune disease or who were on systemic immunosuppression. Peripheral blood for TCR sequencing was collected from all dose cohorts at baseline, on cycle 4 day 1, and on cycle 7 day 1. Samples came from an open-label, multicenter, first-in-human phase I dose-escalation trial of ivuxolimab. Adults with locally advanced or metastatic melanoma, renal cell, hepatocellular, or head and neck squamous cell carcinoma were enrolled in the trial. Before TCR sequencing, CD4+ T cells and CD8+ T cells were sorted from peripheral blood as separate populations. Genomic DNA was extracted from sorted cells for sequencing of the TCRbeta CDR3 region. TCRbeta CDR3 regions were sequenced using the immunoSEQ Assay. As stored in TCRdb, this immuneACCESS dataset retains in-frame rearrangements with V and J assigned. A fraction of the clones does not appear; measured against another copy, unresolved V genes explain less than half of the discrepancy, and the remainder lacks a known reason. Here the sample has approximately 44,000 clones; roughly 80% occur a single time. 5% to 5.5% of the sample belongs to the ten largest clones.

This receptor was taken from an adult with an advanced solid tumor such as melanoma, head and neck, liver or kidney cancer. The sequencing used CD4+ or CD8+ T cells sorted from blood, collected in a trial of the OX40 agonist ivuxolimab. This chain joins TRBV29-1 to TRBJ1-1; TRBD1 is a weak D gene call, 5 bases matching. The nucleotides read TGCAGCGCCGGAGGTGGGTGGGGCATGAACACTGAAGCTTTCTTT. Its protein product is CSAGGGWGMNTEAFF.